Given below is one T cell receptor (beta chain) in context. Its antigen is not identified. The PCR ran on 60 Vbeta and 13 Jbeta primers. TCRdb's table, derived via immunoSEQ multiplex PCR, lists solely in-frame clones and lacks some. The sample consists of 100,000 or so clones, over 70% of them appearing once. The sample is drawn from a study of cytomegalovirus exposure and HLA in healthy donors. Study results and limitations: The authors enumerated 164 TCR beta chains as linked to cytomegalovirus. Some V segments could not be told apart, so they were left out, TRBV6-2 and TRBV6-3 among them.

Germline V lookup: CDR1 MDHEN, CDR2 SYDVKM. The CDR3 has 15 amino acids. V trimming: 2 bases; J trimming: 3 bases; junction bases outside the gene matches: 5. Sequenced material: PBMCs. The TCR comes from a male donor in good health and CMV-seronegative. The V and J genes are TRBV28 and TRBJ2-7, with 9 positions matching TRBD2. The CDR3 coding sequence is TGTGCCAGCAGTTTAAGTAGCGGGAGCAACTACGAGCAGTACTTC. Translated: CASSLSSGSNYEQYF.